This T cell receptor (beta chain) was found in a study of cytomegalovirus exposure and HLA in healthy donors (dated by TCRdb to 2017 to 2019). A note on the overall study: According to an earlier analysis of around 600 of the donors, some 170 million T cells yielded some 120 million unique TCR beta sequences and about 300 Gb of sequence data. An early release that covered roughly 600 HLA-typed donors contained about 300 gigabases of sequencing data and 65 million to 100 million unique TCR sequences. The genetic ancestry cluster associated with self-reported Caucasian donors included 81% of the 300 to 400 genotyped donors. The study aimed to test whether cataloging public T cell receptors could reveal signatures of past pathogen exposure. Using immunosequencing, the study profiled T cell repertoires from about 610 subjects and related those repertoires to cytomegalovirus serostatus. Besides the first cohort of 666 subjects, a separate validation cohort made up of over a hundred different subjects was used. To predict cytomegalovirus infection status, the study combined high-throughput TCR immunosequencing, statistical association of individual TCRs with disease status, and machine learning. A later analysis re-analyzed previously published TCR beta repertoires from several hundred donors and added high-resolution HLA genotyping to study TCR occurrence patterns. The later analysis used no new phenotypic data to find candidate immune exposures, relying instead on TCR beta sequences and their occurrence across donors. In an earlier analysis of over 550 of the donors, high-throughput TCR beta sequencing was used to judge whether each TCR beta V gene segment behaved as functional or pseudogenic. Donor age, sex, ethnicity and CMV serostatus were collected together with the repertoire data. Genome-wide SNP genotypes for about 60% of the 666 donors were used in a later genetic analysis, which treated that subset as a discovery cohort. Every discovery cohort repertoire had been produced on one sequencing platform. Both class I and class II loci were covered by HLA typing, at four-digit resolution. Typing coverage varied by locus: 629-630 donors for A, B, C, DRB1 and DQB1; roughly 510 for DQA1; more than 600 for DPA1; fewer than 480 for DPB1. Roughly five DR-DQ haplotypes were treated as single units for association and clustering because of strong linkage in the cohort. Among 350 to 400 genotyped donors of the cohort, an average of around 240,000 unique TCR beta nucleotide sequences were sequenced per donor, roughly 20% of them non-productive. Broad study findings and their caveats: Because HLA typing was unavailable for some donors at each locus, only the typed subset was used in association tests. The study gave a list of 150 to 200 TCR beta chains associated with cytomegalovirus. The authors suggested that the approach could potentially be extended to other disease states and immunological phenotypes. Over 15 rarely observed V segments, including chromosome 9 orphons, were excluded from the earlier analysis of approximately 500 of the donors because counts were too low. In a later analysis, HLA-associated TCR beta chains showed more clonal expansion and lower generation probabilities than non-associated chains that were equally common. In a later genetic analysis, a missense DCLRE1C variant was associated with V-gene and J-gene trimming of TCR beta chains, and the association was replicated in an independent cohort. The only immune exposure information available for the cohort was CMV serostatus. Roughly uniform sequencing depth across donors was assumed in presence/absence analyses, although this assumption may not hold. A further reported finding was that TCR beta sequences accurately predicted the HLA-A and HLA-B alleles for most subjects in the first cohort. A cluster of highly shared sequence variants was judged likely to be a technical artifact of the sequencing pipeline. When HLA alleles, especially DR and DQ, strongly co-occurred, attributing TCR associations to individual alleles was difficult. In both the original and validation cohorts, the classifier was reported to diagnose cytomegalovirus status with high specificity and sensitivity. In vitro tests confirmed that a few of the cytomegalovirus-associated TCR beta chains recognize cytomegalovirus antigens. The 87-base-pair reads could not distinguish some IMGT-functional V segments, including TRBV6-2 and TRBV6-3, so those segments were excluded. Across donors, most TCR sequences were observed very rarely, whereas some public TCRs were present in many individuals. In this cohort, only TCR beta chains were sequenced, and detectable features were limited by the absence of alpha or paired-chain data. A later analysis found that most CMV-associated TCR beta chains appeared HLA-restricted, with HLA associations seemingly driven largely by CMV exposure. In a later analysis, TCR association rates were found to vary across HLA loci, with the most associated TCRs seen for DRB1 alleles and the fewest for HLA-C alleles. Correlated functional status among segregating V segments might reflect linkage disequilibrium, but an unknown experimental factor could not be ruled out. At a false discovery rate of 0.05, a later analysis linked around 15,000 TCR beta sequences to specific HLA alleles. A later analysis reported that several top co-occurrence clusters appeared linked to parvovirus B19, influenza, CMV and Epstein-Barr virus. In an earlier analysis of 500 to 650 of the donors, most TCR beta V segments appeared in productive rearrangements about 87% or about 30% of the time, broadly matching IMGT annotations. According to a later genetic analysis, donors in an Asian-associated ancestry cluster had fewer N-insertions in productive TCRs than the approximately 650-donor mean.

The library was obtained by the immunoSEQ multiplex PCR assay. For the multiplex PCR, a mixture combining 60 forward primers for TCR Vbeta segments and 13 reverse primers for TCR Jbeta segments was used. Amplification of the CDR3 region of rearranged TCR beta genes was performed with a multiplex PCR assay on genomic DNA. On the Illumina HiSeq System, the amplified TCR beta libraries were sequenced as 87-base-pair reads. Per the original workflow: In a later analysis, tens of millions of unique TCR beta chains were counted across the roughly 670 repertoires, and some 10 million of these chains were shared by at least two donors. A nearest-neighbor algorithm error-corrected the raw reads and collapsed the reads into unique sequences, merging closely related sequences to remove PCR and sequencing errors. Alignment of CDR3 sequences to IMGT reference sequences was used to assign V, D and J gene segments. Each retained sequence needed at least a six-nucleotide match to both a V gene segment and a J gene segment. A rearrangement counted as productive if the CDR3 had no stop codons and remained in frame with V and J, and every other rearrangement counted as non-productive. CDR3 was defined according to IMGT convention as the region running from the second conserved V-encoded cysteine to the conserved J-encoded phenylalanine. The earlier analysis of some 600 of the donors excluded sequences that lacked an unambiguous match to a single V gene segment. An earlier analysis of approximately 590 of the donors called V segments functional above 56.7% productive rearrangements and segregating when the between-donor standard deviation exceeded 5%. To diagnose cytomegalovirus status from the catalog of TCR beta chain sequences, a statistical classification framework was built. V and J gene assignment, in a later analysis, came from comparing TCR nucleotide sequences with IMGT/GENE-DB human TR gene sequences. The TCRdist pipeline was used in a later analysis to assign CDR3 sequences and most-parsimonious VDJ recombination scenarios. In a later analysis, each TCR beta chain was defined by its CDR3 amino acid sequence together with its V-gene family, and reads lacking a unique V-gene family were excluded. In a later analysis, 450 to 600 highly shared, low-generation-probability nucleotide sequences were removed to address suspected cross-contamination and a sequencing artifact. In a later analysis, a clonal expansion index was calculated for each public chain from normalized within-repertoire ranks of inferred template counts. In a later analysis, generation probabilities were computed using a VDJ recombination model fitted to out-of-frame rearrangements, and the results were checked against IGoR. Hypergeometric tests were used in a later analysis to score TCR-TCR, TCR-HLA and TCR-CMV co-occurrence, with a repertoire-size bias correction applied to the TCR pairs. In a later analysis, false discovery rates were estimated by permuting HLA or CMV assignments 20 times. In a later analysis, co-occurring TCRs were grouped with DBSCAN, and TCRdist sequence similarity was added when clustering was performed within HLA-allele-positive subsets. Repertoires with fewer than 30,000 or more than 120,000 public chains, plus five repertoires with anomalous nucleotide sharing, were excluded from co-occurrence clustering. TCRdb mirrors the immuneACCESS table, restricted to in-frame sequences. Some clones are absent from its copies; in checked studies, under half trace to an unresolved V gene, and the reason for the others is unknown. V and J calls and clone size are given by that table; D and trimming were obtained from the DNA. The table for this sample lists about 120,000 clones; around 60% of them were counted only once. The ten most abundant clones make up 9% to 10% of the sample.

In the germline V gene (reference sequence), CDR1 corresponds to MNHEY and CDR2 to SMNVEV. V lost 7 bases and J lost 0 bases, and the count of bases not matched to a germline gene is 6. Including cysteine and phenylalanine, the CDR3 has 14 amino acids. Only the CDR3 DNA is retained, 42 bases long and in frame from the first base. Concerning this clone: The antigen this receptor binds is unknown. Per-base quality was not reported, and no clone a single base away is much larger than it.

The cohort was made up of hundreds of healthy bone marrow donors. At the time of sampling, all cohort members were nominally healthy, though unrecorded immune exposures were likely present. The donor was CMV seropositive and was included in the group of 250 to 350 seropositive cohort members. Every donor gave a peripheral blood sample, and the peripheral blood mononuclear cells from that sample were used for TCR beta sequencing. Genomic DNA was extracted from the blood cell samples with the Qiagen DNeasy Blood Extraction Kit. The sequencing sample was made of PBMCs. Recombination connected TRBV27 to TRBJ2-7; TRBD2 matches 7 bases in the middle. The sequence was collected from a man aged 40-49 years in good health and CMV-seropositive. The CDR3 amino acid sequence is: CASKWSSGSYEQYF. Here is the DNA: TGTGCCAGCAAGTGGTCTAGCGGCTCCTACGAGCAGTACTTC.